This T cell receptor beta chain was obtained from a study of blood T cell repertoires in COVID-19. Assay: immunoSEQ multiplex PCR; the TCRdb copy retains only in-frame clones and omits some. The table includes some 300,000 clones, around 92% detected once. The CDR3 sequence is 20 residues long. Germline lookup yields CDR1 MDHEN and CDR2 SYDVKM. V was clipped by 2 bases and J by 4 bases; unmatched bases: 18. The chain joins TRBV28 to TRBJ2-1, with 9 bases matching TRBD1. Material: PBMCs or T cells enriched from blood (not recorded which). This sequence was found in a woman between 45 and 65 years old who had been exposed to COVID-19. The CDR3 bases are TGTGCCAGCAGTTTACCGGGACAGGGCTCGGGGGTCGGTACGTACAATGAGCAGTTCTTC. Its protein product is CASSLPGQGSGVGTYNEQFF.